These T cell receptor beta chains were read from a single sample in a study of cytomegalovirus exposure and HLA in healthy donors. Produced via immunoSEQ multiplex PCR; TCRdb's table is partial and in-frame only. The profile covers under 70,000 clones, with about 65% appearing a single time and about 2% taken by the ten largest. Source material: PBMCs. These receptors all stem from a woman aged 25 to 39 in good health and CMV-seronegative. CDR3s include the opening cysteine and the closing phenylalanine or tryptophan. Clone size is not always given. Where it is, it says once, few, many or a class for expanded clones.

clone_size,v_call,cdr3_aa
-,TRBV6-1,CASSEAGFGTGIGGYTF
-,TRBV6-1,CASSRTTSGGGTQYF
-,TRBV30,CAWTQDRGSGGTGELFF
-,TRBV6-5,CASSYGGQEAFF
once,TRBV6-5,CASSLHGDEQYF
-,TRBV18,CASSPKGAETQYF
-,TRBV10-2,CASSGTSGESKDTQYF
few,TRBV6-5,CAARTGVTEAFF
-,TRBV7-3,CASSLLSTLDEKLFF
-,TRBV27,CASWTDNYEQYF
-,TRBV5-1,CASSLVLAGGPNEQFF
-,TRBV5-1,CASRTGESAYEQYF
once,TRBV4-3,CASSQALTGVPYEQYF
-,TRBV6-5,CASSYSVSGSQTQYF
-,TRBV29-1,CSGEDGSTEAFF
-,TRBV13,CASSLRGLAGSHEQFF
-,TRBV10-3,CASSGQEASGNTIYF
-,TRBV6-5,CASSPPGRPRAFF
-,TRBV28,CASIRGSSGEKLFF
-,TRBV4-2,CASSDLAGDPNEQFF
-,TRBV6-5,CASSYGGQGTEAFF
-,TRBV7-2,CASSNRGAGEQYF
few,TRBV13,CASRETGTGEKLFF
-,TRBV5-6,CASSADSVGTQYF
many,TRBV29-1,CSVEGLAGGDYEQYF
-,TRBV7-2,CASSVAGRRQETQYF
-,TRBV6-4,CASRGLVEKLFF
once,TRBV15,CATSVRTGDNEQFF
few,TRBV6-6,CATQPTGVYGYTF
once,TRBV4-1,CASSQDITDTQYF
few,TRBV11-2,CASSLLDPGTEAFF